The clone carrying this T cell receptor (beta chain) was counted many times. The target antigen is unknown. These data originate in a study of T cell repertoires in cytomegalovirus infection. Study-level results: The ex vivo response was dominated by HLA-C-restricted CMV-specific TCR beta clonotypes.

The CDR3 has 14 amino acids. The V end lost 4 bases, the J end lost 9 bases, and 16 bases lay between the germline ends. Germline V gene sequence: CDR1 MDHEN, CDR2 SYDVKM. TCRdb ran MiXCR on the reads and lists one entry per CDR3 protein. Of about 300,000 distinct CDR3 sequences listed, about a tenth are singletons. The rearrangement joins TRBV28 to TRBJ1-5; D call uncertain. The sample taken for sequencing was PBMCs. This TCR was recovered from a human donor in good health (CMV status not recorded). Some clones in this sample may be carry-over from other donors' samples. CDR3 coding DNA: TGTGCCAGCAGTTCCCCACGTTTCGATTGGCCCCAGCATTTT. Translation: CASSSPRFDWPQHF.